Here is one T cell receptor (beta chain) with its context. Its antigen remains unidentified. Germline-derived CDR1 and CDR2 are KGHSH and LQKENI. V lost 2 bases to trimming and J lost 6 bases; unmatched junction nucleotides: 16. The CDR3 has 17 residues. This sample was included in a study of beta chain features in type 1 diabetes. Study details: The patient and healthy donor groups were comparable for age, gender and cell yields.

The study's findings and limits: Insertions at VDJ junctions were less frequent in type 1 diabetes patients. These patients also deleted more nucleotides at the same junctions.

The entirety of the isolated RNA underwent reverse transcription, so expressed TCRB transcripts were sequenced. Assay: immunoSEQ multiplex PCR; the TCRdb copy retains only in-frame clones and omits some. Among some 44,000 clones listed, roughly 56% were seen once. J is TRBJ2-7 and V is TRBV18; 7 nucleotides match TRBD1. The specimen sequenced was Tregs from blood. The sequence was obtained from a woman aged 18 to 35 in good health. CDR3 protein: CASSPKGQTTTLGEQYF. The DNA of the CDR3 is TGTGCCAGCTCACCAAAGGGACAGACTACTACTCTCGGCGAGCAGTACTTC.